This TCR beta chain was observed in a study of blood T cell repertoires in COVID-19. About the research overall: Sources were T cells, B-cell-depleted T cells, or PBMCs; the material itself was cDNA or gDNA.

The method was immunoSEQ multiplex PCR; TCRdb's version includes in-frame clones alone and lacks a portion of them. The table shows some 490,000 clones, with around 85% occurring only once. This CDR3 has 17 amino acids. The germline V gene encodes CDR1 MGHRA and CDR2 YSYEKL. The V end lost 3 bases, the J end lost 0 bases, and 16 bases lay between the germline ends. Individuals drawn from around 25 US areas were roughly 18 to 95 years old. Symptom resolution, clearance, or two negative PCRs marked donors in Cohort 3 as recovered. The specimen was PBMCs or T cells enriched from blood (not recorded which). The J gene is TRBJ2-3, the V gene TRBV4-1; no clear D. The source of this sequence is a woman aged 55 to 70 who had recovered from COVID-19. The CDR3: CASSHPARISSTDTQYF. The CDR3 coding sequence is TGCGCCAGCAGCCATCCGGCGCGGATCTCTAGCACAGATACGCAGTATTTT.